One sample yielded the 27 T cell receptor beta chains listed below, sequenced in a study of spatial heterogeneity in lung cancer. Their antigen targets remain unknown. As to time point: sample taken at primary tumor resection. TCRdb itself ran the 5' RACE reads through MiXCR, one entry per CDR3 protein. The sample lists around 100,000 distinct CDR3 sequences; around 4.3% were seen once. The study, taken as a whole, reports: Tumor mutation counts were tracked by expanded intratumoral alpha and beta TCR counts.

The sample in question was lung tumor tissue, obtained at surgery. The receptors were sampled from a male donor with early-stage non-small cell lung cancer.

This clonotype was counted at least ten times. The J gene is TRBJ2-1, the V gene TRBV29-1; D possibly corresponds to TRBD2 (6 bases). Germline assignment: CDR1 SQVTM and CDR2 ANQGSEA. The V gene lost 2 bases and the J gene lost 1 base, with 12 bases spanning the gap. The CDR3 loop spans 15 amino acids. The CDR3 loop reads CSVERWEVSYNEQFF. The CDR3, as DNA: TGCAGCGTTGAACGGTGGGAGGTATCCTACAATGAGCAGTTCTTC.

This clonotype was seen many times. This sequence joins TRBV19 and TRBJ2-5; D is possibly TRBD2 (6 bases). The CDR3 sequence is 15 residues long. The V end lost 7 bases, the J end lost 5 bases, and 20 bases lay between the germline ends. CDR1 LNHDA and CDR2 SQIVND come from the germline V gene (reference sequence). The CDR3 protein is CASTRGGWSSETQYF. As DNA, the CDR3 is TGTGCCAGTACTCGTGGGGGGTGGTCCTCGGAGACCCAGTACTTC.

At least ten counts were recorded for this clonotype. The CDR3: CASSSLQETQYF. CDR3 nucleotides: TGCGCCAGCAGCTCTCTTCAAGAGACCCAGTACTTC. The chain employs TRBV4-1 and TRBJ2-5; D gene uncertain. Trimming shortened V by 5 bases and J by 2 bases, and 6 bases separated the two germline ends. CDR1 is MGHRA, CDR2 YSYEKL, per germline. This CDR3 comprises 12 residues.

This clonotype was seen many times. The chain links TRBV6-1 to TRBJ1-2, with 7 bases lining up with TRBD1. The CDR3 loop spans 14 amino acids. V lost 1 base and J lost 7; bases outside the gene matches: 6. CDR1 MNHNS and CDR2 SASEGT come from the germline V gene. The CDR3 region has the DNA TGTGCCAGCAGTGAAGACGGAGCAGGGGGTGGCTACACCTTC. It is translated as CASSEDGAGGGYTF.

This clonotype was counted many times. The rearrangement uses TRBV29-1 and TRBJ1-1, with no clear D. CDR1 and CDR2 (germline): SQVTM, ANQGSEA. V lost 6 bases, J lost 2 bases, and 19 bases lay in between. CDR3 size: 15 residues. The CDR3: CSVNWAFLSNTEAFF. The CDR3 DNA follows: TGCAGCGTAAACTGGGCGTTCTTATCCAACACTGAAGCTTTCTTT.

Ten or more counts support this clonotype. The chain couples TRBV5-5 to TRBJ1-6, with TRBD1 as a possible D gene (5 bases). In germline, CDR1 is SGHKS, CDR2 YYEKEE (reference sequence). The CDR3 is 16 residues long. V gave up 5 bases and J gave up 9 bases, with 21 bases separating them. The CDR3 DNA is TGTGCCAGCAGTCACGCCGGGAGATGGGGCGGTTCACCCCTCCACTTT. This translates into CASSHAGRWGGSPLHF.

The V gene is TRBV6-2 or TRBV6-3, the J gene TRBJ2-4; D unclear. The V gene's germline CDR1 is MNHEY and CDR2 SVGEGT. V lost 6 bases to trimming and J lost 1 base, with 19 bases between them. CDR3 length: 17 residues. In DNA, the CDR3 is TGTGCCAGCAGCCCGTCTCGGGCGCTTAGGGCCAAAAACATTCAGTACTTC. Amino acid sequence: CASSPSRALRAKNIQYF.

This clonotype was seen more than once but under ten times. The V call is TRBV10-3, the J call TRBJ1-3; no firm D call. The V end was cut by 8 bases, the J end by 4 bases, with 9 bases between. CDR3 length equals 12 residues. CDR1 is ENHRY and CDR2 is SYGVKD in the germline V gene. The CDR3 here is CAIGLRGNTIYF. CDR3 in DNA: TGTGCCATCGGCCTTCGGGGAAACACCATATATTTT.

This clonotype showed up many times. V and J are TRBV12-3 or TRBV12-4 and TRBJ2-3; tentative D call: TRBD1 (6 bases). The CDR3 consists of 14 residues. The germline V and J ends were trimmed by 10 bases and 0 bases, with 14 bases remaining between them. The CDR3 nucleotides read TGTGCCACGGTTAGGACAGTAAGCACAGATACGCAGTATTTT. Translated, it gives CATVRTVSTDTQYF.

This clonotype showed up many times. V is TRBV7-9 and J is TRBJ1-1; D remains unclear. CDR1 is SEHNR, CDR2 FQNEAQ, per germline (reference sequence). Between the trimmed V and J ends, which lost 2 bases and 3 bases, there was a span of 7 bases. This CDR3 comprises 13 residues. CDR3 in DNA: TGTGCCAGCAGCTTAACTTCGGACACTGAAGCTTTCTTT. This codes for CASSLTSDTEAFF.

This clonotype was counted only a few times. V is TRBV11-1 and J is TRBJ2-2; D is unclear. Trimming pared 7 bases from V and 0 bases from J, leaving 15 bases between. Germline V gene lookup returns CDR1 SGHAT and CDR2 FQDESV (reference sequence). CDR3 length: 16 residues. CDR3 sequence: CASTHFHGSNTGELFF. DNA of the CDR3: TGTGCCAGCACCCACTTCCACGGATCGAACACCGGGGAGCTGTTTTTT.

This clonotype showed up many times. The chain couples TRBV3-1 to TRBJ2-1; D is perhaps TRBD2 (6 bases). This CDR3 spans 16 amino acids. Per the germline V gene, CDR1 is LGHDT and CDR2 is YNNKEL (reference sequence). V lost 1 base and J 2 bases, leaving 12 bases between the germline ends. The CDR3 DNA reads as TGTGCCAGCAGCCAAGGTGGAGGGGAGACCTACAATGAGCAGTTCTTC. Translating gives CASSQGGGETYNEQFF.

This clonotype was seen repeatedly, ten times or more. The genes are TRBV5-8 and TRBJ2-7; TRBD1 is a possible D gene (6 bases). The CDR3 consists of 18 residues. V lost 1 base and J lost 0, with 20 bases in between. The germline CDR1 and CDR2 sequences are SGHTS and YDEGEE. The CDR3 bases are TGTGCCAGCAGCTTGCGGTCCCAGACAGGCAAAGCCTCCTACGAGCAGTACTTC. Its protein is CASSLRSQTGKASYEQYF.

This clonotype was seen at least ten times. The genes are TRBV20-1 and TRBJ2-3; D possibly corresponds to TRBD1 (5 bases). V dropped 1 base and J dropped 4 bases, with 12 bases sitting between them. Germline V gene lookup returns CDR1 DFQATT and CDR2 SNEGSKA (reference sequence). CDR3 size: 14 residues. In DNA, the CDR3 is TGCAGTGCTAGAGTGTCTCTAGGGGCAGATACGCAGTATTTT. The encoded protein is CSARVSLGADTQYF.

The table lists this clonotype with many counts. V and J are TRBV13 and TRBJ2-1; D gene ambiguous. The CDR3 loop spans 15 amino acids. Germline V gene data show CDR1 as PRHDT and CDR2 as FYEKMQ (reference sequence). Trimming pared 0 bases from V and 4 bases from J, leaving 10 bases between. CDR3 sequence reads: CASSLGLLPYNEQFF. DNA for the CDR3: TGTGCCAGCAGCTTAGGTCTGCTGCCGTACAATGAGCAGTTCTTC.

This clonotype was picked up many times. CDR3 bases: TGCGCCAGCAGTGAGTCTAGCAGTGATACGCAGTATTTT. Its protein product is CASSESSSDTQYF. The rearrangement links TRBV10-1 to TRBJ2-3, with D unclear. CDR3 length: 13 residues. CDR1 is WNHNN and CDR2 is SYGVQD in the germline V gene (reference sequence). V was shortened by 0 bases and J by 6 bases, with 7 bases between the two germline ends.

This clonotype was detected a few times. This chain links TRBV11-2 with TRBJ2-1, with 9 bases lining up with TRBD2. J lost 2 bases, V lost 1 base, and 9 bases had no gene match. Germline V CDR1 and CDR2: SGHAT, FQNNGV. This CDR3 is built from 18 residues. The CDR3: CASSLVGVAGVTYNEQFF. In DNA, the CDR3 is TGTGCCAGCAGCTTAGTTGGTGTAGCGGGAGTGACCTACAATGAGCAGTTCTTC.

This chain joins TRBV5-1 and TRBJ2-3, with D unresolved. With 0 bases removed from V and 1 base from J, the gap between germline ends came to 6 bases. The CDR3 is 14 amino acids. Germline V gene sequence: CDR1 SGHRS, CDR2 YFSETQ. CDR3 bases: TGCGCCAGCAGCTTGGAGGCACGCACAGATACGCAGTATTTT. Translating gives CASSLEARTDTQYF.

This clonotype was counted between two and nine times. The chain combines TRBV10-1 with TRBJ2-7; D is possibly TRBD2 (6 bases). CDR3 length: 14 amino acids. The V end lost 6 bases, the J end lost 5 bases, and 17 bases lay between the germline ends. Looked up from germline, CDR1 is WNHNN and CDR2 is SYGVQD (reference sequence). The CDR3 DNA reads as TGCGCCAGCAGCAAAGGGGACTCTCGCCACGAGCAGTACTTC. This encodes CASSKGDSRHEQYF.

This clonotype was seen ten or more times. J is TRBJ2-3 and V is TRBV28, with D maybe TRBD2 (5 bases). The germline V and J ends were trimmed by 5 bases and 0 bases, with 9 bases remaining between them. The CDR3 extends over 14 amino acids. Germline lookup yields CDR1 MDHEN and CDR2 SYDVKM. CDR3 region: CASSGGYSTDTQYF. DNA for the CDR3: TGTGCCAGCAGTGGCGGGTATAGCACAGATACGCAGTATTTT.

This clonotype was detected only a few times. The chain recombines TRBV2 with TRBJ1-1; no clear D gene. CDR3 size: 14 residues. Per germline, CDR1 SNHLY and CDR2 FYNNEI. With 2 bases removed from V and 0 bases from J, the gap between germline ends came to 7 bases. DNA for the CDR3: TGTGCCAGCAGTGAATACCCCTTGAACACTGAAGCTTTCTTT. It specifies CASSEYPLNTEAFF.

This clonotype was counted at least ten times. This chain links TRBV5-1 with TRBJ2-7; TRBD2 is a possible D gene (5 bases). The CDR3 has 13 amino acids. Trimming stripped 4 bases from V and 6 bases from J, with 14 bases between. CDR1 and CDR2 from the germline V gene are SGHRS and YFSETQ. The CDR3, as DNA: TGCGCCAGCAGCCCGGAGGCGTTCGGCGAGCAGTACTTC. As protein: CASSPEAFGEQYF.

This clonotype was detected many times. The rearrangement uses TRBV28 and TRBJ2-1, with D possibly being TRBD2 (5 bases). Trimming took 5 bases from V and 7 from J, leaving 15 bases between them. This CDR3 region has 14 residues. CDR1 is MDHEN, CDR2 SYDVKM, per germline. The CDR3 loop reads CASSPSGLNNEQFF. The CDR3 region has the DNA TGTGCCAGCAGTCCCTCTGGACTGAATAATGAGCAGTTCTTC.

This clonotype was counted ten times or more. The chain uses TRBV10-3 and TRBJ2-7; no clear D. Trimming stripped 4 bases from V and 0 bases from J, with 13 bases between. This CDR3 is built from 15 residues. CDR1 is ENHRY and CDR2 is SYGVKD in the germline V gene. CDR3 sequence reads: CAISVRTGSSYEQYF. Here the CDR3 DNA reads TGTGCCATCAGTGTGAGGACGGGTAGCTCCTACGAGCAGTACTTC.

This clonotype was counted ten times or more. A junction boundary mismatches the germline segment, possibly from a read error. This chain links TRBV6-1 with TRBJ2-1; D is perhaps TRBD2 (5 bases). Germline V gives CDR1 MNHNS, CDR2 SASEGT. This CDR3 has 13 residues. The CDR3 coding sequence is TGTGCCAGCAGGCCCGAAACAACTAGACCTCTGATCTTC. It translates to CASRPETTRPLIF.

This clonotype came up a few times. The CDR3 region has the DNA TGCGCCAGCAGCCAAGATAGTACGGTCAATCAGCCCCAGCATTTT. This codes for CASSQDSTVNQPQHF. V and J are TRBV4-1 and TRBJ1-5; D not resolved. This CDR3 region has 15 residues. Trimming took off 0 bases at V and 3 bases at J, with 9 bases between the two ends. In germline, CDR1 is MGHRA, CDR2 YSYEKL.

This clonotype has at least ten counts. This chain links TRBV4-1 with TRBJ2-2, with 7 bases matching TRBD2. CDR1 MGHRA and CDR2 YSYEKL come from the germline V gene. This CDR3 is built from 16 residues. V gave up 2 bases and J gave up 4 bases; unmatched junction bases: 7. CDR3 coding DNA: TGCGCCAGCAGCCAACTCATTAGCGGGCCCACCGGGGAGCTGTTTTTT. Translated: CASSQLISGPTGELFF.